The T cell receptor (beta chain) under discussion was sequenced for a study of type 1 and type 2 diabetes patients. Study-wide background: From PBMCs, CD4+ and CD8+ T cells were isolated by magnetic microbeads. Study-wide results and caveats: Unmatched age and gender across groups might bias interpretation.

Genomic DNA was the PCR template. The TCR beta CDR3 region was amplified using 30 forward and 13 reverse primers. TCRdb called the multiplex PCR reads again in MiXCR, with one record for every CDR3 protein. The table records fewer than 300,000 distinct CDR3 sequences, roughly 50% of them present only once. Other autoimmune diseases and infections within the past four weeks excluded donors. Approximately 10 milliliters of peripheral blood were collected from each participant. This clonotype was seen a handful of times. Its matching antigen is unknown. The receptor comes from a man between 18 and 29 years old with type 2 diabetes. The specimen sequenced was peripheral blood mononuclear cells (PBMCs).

The chain's CDR3 is CSVVGGVYAFF. The DNA for the CDR3 is TGCAGCGTTGTGGGGGGGGTCTATGCTTTCTTT. The chain links TRBV29-1 to TRBJ1-1; maybe TRBD1 (5 bases). Germline-derived CDR1 and CDR2 are SQVTM and ANQGSEA. V gave up 4 bases and J gave up 11 bases, with 14 bases separating them. CDR3 length: 11 amino acids.